The TCR beta chain under discussion was sequenced for a study of response to subunit inactivated influenza vaccine. TCRdb reprocessed the RT-PCR reads via MiXCR and lists one record per CDR3 protein. The sample contains 490,000 or so distinct CDR3 sequences, approximately 7.7% of which appear only once. This clonotype was seen a few times. The CDR3 is 15 amino acids. With 0 bases removed from V and 8 bases from J, the gap between germline ends came to 14 bases. Germline V gene data show CDR1 as LGHNA and CDR2 as YSLEER. J is TRBJ2-1 and V is TRBV4-3, with a weak D call TRBD2 (6 bases). This receptor was identified in a man in his fifties or sixties who received an inactivated influenza vaccine. The sample was PBMCs from blood, taken around 25 months after vaccination. CDR3 sequence reads: CASSQDLRTNDEQFF. CDR3 DNA: TGCGCCAGCAGCCAAGATCTTAGGACTAACGATGAGCAGTTCTTC.